The next 26 T cell receptor beta chains were all read from a single sample in a study of prognosis after radiotherapy for stage I lung cancer. Amplification of the TCR beta CDR3 (from genomic DNA) was done by two-round multiplex PCR. First-round PCR, the initial amplification, used primers specific to each TRBV and TRBJ gene. MiXCR, run by TCRdb on the multiplex PCR reads, gives a single entry per CDR3 protein. The table includes 15,000 to 20,000 distinct CDR3 sequences, about 50% detected once. This specimen consisted of PBMCs, obtained before or after stereotactic body radiation therapy (not recorded which). These receptors were collected from a donor over 45 with non-small cell lung cancer.

This rearrangement joins TRBV24-1 to TRBJ2-1; no firm D call. The V and J ends lost 3 bases and 1 base respectively, with 9 bases between them. The CDR3 spans 15 residues. Germline V CDR1 and CDR2: KGHDR, SFDVKD. The CDR3 loop reads CATSDRSTSYNEQFF. CDR3 DNA: TGTGCCACCAGTGATAGGTCGACGTCCTACAATGAGCAGTTCTTC.

With respect to this clonotype: This likely traces to a read error, being one base from a far larger clone. The V call is TRBV6-8, the J call TRBJ1-3, with TRBD1 matching over 10 bases. CDR1 is MNHGY and CDR2 is SAAAGT in the germline V gene. The CDR3 has 15 amino acids. Losses at the gene ends were 7 bases for V and 0 bases for J; bases not matched to a gene: 3. The CDR3 sequence: CASMRQGASGNTIYF. CDR3 nucleotides: TGTGCCAGCATGAGACAGGGGGCCTCTGGAAACACCATATATTTT.

The genes are TRBV28 and TRBJ1-6; D is possibly TRBD1 (6 bases). V gave up 5 bases and J gave up 1 base, with 18 bases separating them. The CDR3 is 18 residues long. Germline CDR1 MDHEN, CDR2 SYDVKM. CDR3 sequence reads: CASSTSRGLGSYNSPLHF. CDR3 DNA: TGTGCCAGCAGTACCTCCAGGGGCCTAGGATCCTATAATTCACCCCTCCACTTT.

The CDR3 region has the DNA TGTGCCTGGAGCCGGGACAGGATTAATTCACCCCTCCACTTT. Translating gives CAWSRDRINSPLHF. V usage is TRBV30 and J usage is TRBJ1-6, with TRBD1 matching 8 bases. The CDR3 contains 14 residues. Losses at the gene ends were 3 bases for V and 6 bases for J; bases not matched to a gene: 4. CDR1 is GTSNPN and CDR2 is SVGIG in the germline V gene (reference sequence).

Details on this clonotype: The conserved final phenylalanine or tryptophan is absent from the CDR3, which likely points to a read error. This chain joins TRBV12-3 or TRBV12-4 and TRBJ2-7, with 9 bases fitting TRBD1. The trim removed 6 bases at V and 7 bases at J, leaving 13 bases unmatched. CDR3 length equals 15 residues. CDR3 loop: CASRRTGEVPREQYL. In nucleotides, the CDR3 is TGTGCCAGCAGGAGGACAGGGGAAGTCCCCAGGGAGCAGTACTTA.

The rearrangement links TRBV20-1 to TRBJ1-2, with 10 bases aligning to TRBD1. Germline CDR1 and CDR2: DFQATT and SNEGSKA (reference sequence). The CDR3 contains 16 residues. J lost 4 bases, V lost 5 bases, and 13 bases had no gene match. CDR3 loop: CSARNLGTGDSYGYTF. CDR3 bases: TGCAGTGCTCGAAACCTCGGGACAGGGGATAGCTATGGCTACACCTTC.

The sample holds many counts of this clonotype. V is TRBV6-5 and J is TRBJ2-1, with 16 nucleotides matching TRBD2. Germline V CDR1 and CDR2: MNHEY, SVGAGI. This CDR3 contains 15 residues. Germline trimming cut 4 bases from V and 12 bases from J; bases unmatched to any gene: 6. The CDR3 loop reads CASSSGLAGGPGQFF. CDR3 DNA sequence: TGTGCCAGCAGTTCGGGACTAGCGGGAGGGCCGGGGCAGTTCTTC.

The chain uses TRBV27 and TRBJ2-3; 11 nucleotides match TRBD2. CDR1 is MNHEY, CDR2 SMNVEV, per germline (reference sequence). The CDR3 spans 19 residues. With V trimmed by 10 bases and J by 7 bases, 25 bases remained unmatched. CDR3 protein: CAMRLAGKGARSLPYTQYF. The CDR3 bases are TGTGCCATGAGACTAGCGGGAAAGGGGGCCCGAAGTCTTCCATATACGCAGTATTTT.

This clonotype was seen repeatedly, ten times or more. This sequence joins TRBV2 and TRBJ2-4; perhaps D is TRBD1 or TRBD2 (5 bases each). Looked up from germline, CDR1 is SNHLY and CDR2 is FYNNEI. V was cut by 6 bases and J by 5 bases, with 20 bases left in between. This CDR3 spans 16 amino acids. CDR3 sequence reads: CASSVGSQGRQNIQYF. The CDR3 nucleotides read TGTGCCAGCAGCGTAGGGAGCCAGGGAAGGCAAAACATTCAGTACTTC.

The gene calls are TRBV6-9 and TRBJ2-3, with 11 bases identical to TRBD2. Germline values: CDR1 MNHGY, CDR2 SVAAGI. This CDR3 spans 20 amino acids. The ends lost 4 bases at V and 2 bases at J; junction bases unmatched: 17. The CDR3 region is CASSFLPAGLAVDSTDTQYF. The CDR3 DNA reads TGTGCCAGCAGTTTCCTACCGGCGGGACTAGCGGTAGACTCCACAGATACGCAGTATTTT.

The chain joins TRBV10-3 to TRBJ2-7; 10 nucleotides line up with TRBD2. There are 20 residues in the CDR3. The germline gives CDR1 ENHRY, CDR2 SYGVKD. V was pared by 10 bases and J by 0 bases, with 24 bases of the junction left unmatched. CDR3 amino acids: CATRRLAGTSVSRSSYEQYF. CDR3 coding DNA: TGTGCCACCCGGCGTCTAGCCGGGACTAGCGTGAGTCGGAGCTCCTACGAGCAGTACTTC.

The chain joins TRBV5-1 to TRBJ2-2, with D uncertain. The germline CDR1 and CDR2 sequences are SGHRS and YFSETQ. The CDR3 sequence is 14 residues long. The V and J ends lost 5 bases and 2 bases respectively, with 10 bases between them. Here the CDR3 DNA reads TGCGCCAGCAGGGCCGGTTTTAACACCGGGGAGCTGTTTTTT. Translation: CASRAGFNTGELFF.

In its sample, this clonotype was seen a few times. A read error is likely here: a far larger clone is one base away. The gene calls are TRBV5-5 and TRBJ2-2, with TRBD2 matching over 7 bases. The CDR3 length is 15 residues. V shed 4 bases, J shed 4 bases, and the junction held 7 bases outside the gene matches. Germline V gives CDR1 SGHKS, CDR2 YYEKEE (reference sequence). The CDR3 spells CASSPGPGGTGELFF. The CDR3 DNA follows: TGTGCCAGCAGCCCCGGCCCGGGGGGCACCGGGGAGCTGTTTTTT.

This sequence joins TRBV10-3 and TRBJ2-7; D unclear. Per germline, CDR1 ENHRY and CDR2 SYGVKD. The V and J ends lost 3 bases and 3 bases respectively, with 12 bases between them. The CDR3 contains 14 residues. The DNA of the CDR3 is TGTGCCATCAGTGATAGTCCAAAGAGCTACGAGCAGTACTTC. It codes for CAISDSPKSYEQYF.

Turning to this clonotype: This sequence is one base from a far larger clone and is likely a read error. The genes are TRBV6-5 and TRBJ1-2, with D perhaps TRBD1 (5 bases). Per the germline V gene, CDR1 is MNHEY and CDR2 is SVGAGI. The CDR3 spans 16 residues. Trimming left V 4 bases short and J 7 bases short, with 22 bases between. CDR3 loop: CASSSSFGTASTGYTF. As DNA, the CDR3 is TGTGCCAGCAGTTCCTCCTTTGGGACGGCCTCGACTGGCTACACCTTC.

This clonotype was detected many times. The chain joins TRBV19 to TRBJ2-1, with 14 bases identical to TRBD2. J lost 2 bases, V lost 3 bases, and 6 bases had no gene match. This CDR3 is built from 18 residues. CDR1 and CDR2 (germline): LNHDA, SQIVND (reference sequence). CDR3 in DNA: TGTGCCAGTAGTATCAGGGGGGGACTAGCGGGGGCCTACAATGAGCAGTTCTTC. Its protein product is CASSIRGGLAGAYNEQFF.

Remarks on this clonotype: A far larger clone lies a single base away; this is likely a read error. The V and J genes are TRBV6-5 and TRBJ2-7; 9 bases fit TRBD2. CDR1 and CDR2 from the germline V gene are MNHEY and SVGAGI. J was trimmed by 6 bases and V by 10 bases; bases with no gene match: 34. There are 21 residues in the CDR3. CDR3 protein: CAISRTTPGEGLASGNSEQYF. The CDR3 DNA sequence: TGTGCCATCAGCCGCACCACCCCAGGGGAGGGTCTGGCTAGCGGGAATTCCGAGCAGTACTTC.

This clonotype was detected many times. The J gene is TRBJ2-7, the V gene TRBV19; D unresolved. Germline V gives CDR1 LNHDA, CDR2 SQIVND (reference sequence). The CDR3 has 12 residues. V was cut by 8 bases and J by 5 bases, with 13 bases left in between. CDR3 nucleotide sequence: TGTGCCAGTCTGGGTAAAGGAAACGAGCAGTACTTC. It encodes CASLGKGNEQYF.

J is TRBJ2-2 and V is TRBV11-2, with 7 positions matching TRBD1. CDR1 is SGHAT, CDR2 FQNNGV, per germline. V lost 1 base to trimming and J lost 0 bases; unmatched junction nucleotides: 2. This CDR3 contains 16 residues. In DNA form, the CDR3 reads TGTGCCAGCAGCTTAGGGGGGACAGCGAACACCGGGGAGCTGTTTTTT. It translates to CASSLGGTANTGELFF.

The gene calls are TRBV3-1 and TRBJ2-2; 8 bases match TRBD1. This CDR3 region has 16 residues. The V gene's germline CDR1 is LGHDT and CDR2 YNNKEL (reference sequence). The ends lost 1 base at V and 8 bases at J; junction bases unmatched: 9. CDR3 sequence: CASSQVQGASTGELFF. The CDR3 region has the DNA TGTGCCAGCAGCCAAGTTCAGGGGGCGAGCACAGGGGAGCTGTTTTTT.

This clonotype appeared many times. The CDR3 coding sequence is TGTGCCCTTAGCGGGAGAGGAGCTGGGGCCAACGTCCTGACTTTC. Translating gives CALSGRGAGANVLTF. V and J are TRBV2 and TRBJ2-6, with 9 bases fitting TRBD2. The CDR3 consists of 15 residues. The trim removed 11 bases at V and 2 bases at J, leaving 7 bases unmatched. Germline V gene sequence: CDR1 SNHLY, CDR2 FYNNEI.

This chain links TRBV5-1 with TRBJ2-2; a possible D gene is TRBD2 (7 bases). CDR3 length equals 14 residues. CDR1 and CDR2 (germline): SGHRS, YFSETQ. Trimming removed 7 bases from V and 4 bases from J, with 14 bases in between. Written as DNA, the CDR3 is TGCGCCAGCGTCTCCGCGGGGGCCACCGGGGAGCTGTTTTTT. Protein product: CASVSAGATGELFF.

On this clonotype: Because the CDR3 is missing its conserved closing phenylalanine or tryptophan, this is likely a read error. The rearrangement uses TRBV7-9 and TRBJ2-7; 9 nucleotides match TRBD1. The V gene end was trimmed by 5 bases and the J gene end by 4 bases; junction bases not matched to a gene: 12. This CDR3 is built from 16 residues. CDR1 and CDR2 from the germline V gene are SEHNR and FQNEAQ (reference sequence). CDR3 region: CASSTSTGTGLYEQYL. CDR3 nucleotide sequence: TGTGCCAGCAGCACCTCAACCGGGACAGGGCTTTACGAGCAGTACCTC.

This chain connects TRBV6-5 to TRBJ2-5; D is unresolved. Germline V gene lookup returns CDR1 MNHEY and CDR2 SVGAGI. CDR3 size: 15 residues. V lost 2 bases to trimming and J lost 2 bases, with 12 bases between them. The CDR3 reads CASSYGSPVQETQYF. Here the CDR3 DNA reads TGTGCCAGCAGTTACGGTTCCCCCGTGCAAGAGACCCAGTACTTC.

The J gene is TRBJ1-2, the V gene TRBV4-1, with 9 bases aligning to TRBD1. With 4 bases clipped from V and 11 bases from J, the junction kept 11 bases outside the gene matches. CDR3 length: 14 residues. Germline V CDR1 and CDR2: MGHRA, YSYEKL. CDR3 region: CASSPQGAVGSYTF. As DNA, the CDR3 is TGCGCCAGCAGCCCACAGGGGGCAGTGGGGTCTTACACCTTC.

This clonotype rates as medium-sized. DNA of the CDR3: TGTGCCAGCAGTTTAGGGCAGGGGGTCGGCTCCTACGAGCAGTACTTC. Translation: CASSLGQGVGSYEQYF. The rearrangement uses TRBV27 and TRBJ2-7, with 7 positions matching TRBD1. The V segment lost 2 bases and the J segment 0 bases; nucleotides outside the gene matches: 7. This CDR3 comprises 16 residues. CDR1 is MNHEY and CDR2 is SMNVEV in the germline V gene (reference sequence).